Below, one T cell receptor beta chain is given with its context. The source of the sample is a study of technical replicates of blood from a few donors. Trimming took off 2 bases at V and 6 bases at J, with 7 bases between the two ends. CDR3 length equals 13 residues. From germline, CDR1 is MNHEY and CDR2 SMNVEV (reference sequence). The assay was immunoSEQ multiplex PCR, and TCRdb's table has in-frame clones only and misses some. The data contain about 72,000 clones, over 95% of them singletons. The chain is built from TRBV27 and TRBJ2-2; no clear D. The sequenced sample consisted of T cells isolated from PBMCs. The receptor comes from a human donor in good health. This CDR3 reads CASSLGDAGELFF. CDR3 sequence (DNA): TGTGCCAGCAGTTTAGGAGACGCCGGGGAGCTGTTTTTT.